What follows are 17 T cell receptor beta chains derived from one specimen sequenced in a study of shared clonotypes between healthy human individuals. The table came from immunoSEQ multiplex PCR; TCRdb's copy has only in-frame clones and leaves some out. The data contain approximately 2.5 million clones, 93% of them singletons. The sample consisted of naive CD4+ T cells from PBMCs. Specified subset: CD45RA+ positively selected. Receptor source: a man between 18 and 35 years old in good health. Some clones in this sample may be carry-over from other donors' samples.

This chain uses TRBV28 with TRBJ1-5; no reliable D call. Germline V gene data show CDR1 as MDHEN and CDR2 as SYDVKM. CDR3 length: 13 residues. Deletions cut 6 bases from V and 7 bases from J, with 13 bases between. CDR3 region: CASSPRRVQPQHF. CDR3 DNA: TGTGCCAGCAGCCCCCGGAGGGTCCAGCCCCAGCATTTT.

The chain is built from TRBV27 and TRBJ1-4, with D tentatively TRBD1 (6 bases). The CDR3 runs 15 residues. Germline CDR1 and CDR2: MNHEY and SMNVEV (reference sequence). V shed 2 bases and J shed 8 bases, with 15 bases lying between them. The CDR3 reads CASSLTGGRGEKLFF. The CDR3 bases are TGTGCCAGCAGTTTAACTGGGGGGCGAGGCGAAAAACTGTTTTTT.

This sequence joins TRBV2 and TRBJ2-7, with TRBD2 matching over 11 bases. The CDR3 totals 15 residues. Germline-derived CDR1 and CDR2 are SNHLY and FYNNEI. The V segment lost 5 bases and the J segment 3 bases; nucleotides outside the gene matches: 6. The CDR3: CASSLGTSGDYEQYF. CDR3 nucleotides: TGTGCCAGCAGTCTCGGGACTAGCGGCGACTACGAGCAGTACTTC.

Note on this clone: One junction end does not reproduce the germline sequence, and a read error may be involved. V gene TRBV7-2 combines with J gene TRBJ2-2; perhaps TRBD2 as D (5 bases). Germline CDR1 reads SGHTA; CDR2 reads FQGNSA. CDR3 length equals 15 residues. The CDR3 reads CASSLAGPLTGEPFF. DNA of the CDR3: TGTGCCAGCAGCTTAGCAGGGCCGTTGACCGGGGAGCCGTTTTTT.

V usage is TRBV9 and J usage is TRBJ2-7; D uncertain. Trimming pared 4 bases from V and 5 bases from J, leaving 13 bases between. This CDR3 is 13 amino acids long. Germline CDR1 is SGDLS and CDR2 is YYNGEE. In nucleotides, the CDR3 is TGTGCCAGCAGCTCCCGAACTTGGAACGAGCAGTACTTC. Protein: CASSSRTWNEQYF.

The V call is TRBV4-3, the J call TRBJ1-3; TRBD1 is a possible D gene (5 bases). V lost 0 bases and J lost 2, with 14 bases in between. Germline V CDR1 and CDR2: LGHNA, YSLEER. The CDR3 length is 17 residues. The CDR3 here is CASSQDGTLGPGNTIYF. For the CDR3, the DNA is TGCGCCAGCAGCCAAGATGGGACCCTGGGTCCTGGAAACACCATATATTTT.

This rearrangement joins TRBV9 to TRBJ2-5; no clear D gene. The ends were cut back, 0 bases at V and 1 base at J, with 16 bases in the middle. Germline CDR1 SGDLS, CDR2 YYNGEE. CDR3 length equals 17 residues. The CDR3 sequence: CASSVAVSRVSQETQYF. The DNA of the CDR3 is TGTGCCAGCAGCGTAGCTGTCTCCCGGGTTAGCCAAGAGACCCAGTACTTC.

This rearrangement joins TRBV10-3 to TRBJ2-1; 7 nucleotides agree with TRBD2. The V and J ends lost 6 bases and 7 bases, in that order; junction bases with no gene match: 6. In germline, CDR1 is ENHRY, CDR2 SYGVKD. The CDR3 runs to 13 residues. CDR3 nucleotides: TGTGCCATCAGCGGGGGGTCTGGGAATGAGCAGTTCTTC. Translating gives CAISGGSGNEQFF.

This clone appeared once. The chain uses TRBV28 and TRBJ1-4, with D maybe TRBD1 (6 bases). The CDR3 has 15 amino acids. Germline V gene lookup returns CDR1 MDHEN and CDR2 SYDVKM. The ends were cut back, 3 bases at V and 7 bases at J, with 15 bases in the middle. The CDR3 here is CASSFARGFPEKLFF. The CDR3 nucleotides are TGTGCCAGCAGTTTCGCCAGGGGTTTTCCTGAAAAACTGTTTTTT.

The chain is built from TRBV5-6 and TRBJ1-4, with 9 positions matching TRBD1. The junction had 8 bases not matched to a gene; V was cut back by 0 bases and J by 8 bases. Germline lookup yields CDR1 SGHDT and CDR2 YYEEEE. The CDR3 consists of 16 residues. In DNA form, the CDR3 reads TGTGCCAGCAGCTTGGGCTCCGGGACAGGGTGGGAAAAACTGTTTTTT. Protein: CASSLGSGTGWEKLFF.

On this clone itself: The same CDR3 also results from other DNA sequences found in this sample. The chain uses TRBV28 and TRBJ1-2; TRBD1 matches 10 bases. Germline-derived CDR1 and CDR2 are MDHEN and SYDVKM. This CDR3 is built from 15 residues. With V trimmed by 8 bases and J by 2 bases, 8 bases remained unmatched. This CDR3 reads CASSLPGQGNYGYTF. The CDR3 DNA is TGTGCCAGCTCCCTTCCGGGACAGGGGAACTATGGCTACACCTTC.

V usage is TRBV28 and J usage is TRBJ2-5; the D gene is possibly TRBD2 (6 bases). CDR3 length: 14 amino acids. V lost 5 bases and J lost 5, with 15 bases in between. CDR1 is MDHEN, CDR2 SYDVKM, per germline. CDR3 sequence: CASSPLAGRETQYF. DNA of the CDR3: TGTGCCAGCAGTCCTCTGGCGGGACGGGAGACCCAGTACTTC.

The J gene is TRBJ2-7, the V gene TRBV5-1; the D is unclear. Germline V gives CDR1 SGHRS, CDR2 YFSETQ. The CDR3 has 11 amino acids. Between the trimmed V and J ends, which lost 0 bases and 7 bases, there was a span of 5 bases. The CDR3 here is CASSLAEEQYF. DNA of the CDR3: TGCGCCAGCAGCTTGGCGGAGGAGCAGTACTTC.

This clone was detected once. The V gene is TRBV7-9, the J gene TRBJ1-1; D is ambiguous. V dropped 8 bases and J dropped 0 bases, with 19 bases sitting between them. From germline, CDR1 is SEHNR and CDR2 FQNEAQ (reference sequence). The CDR3 is 16 residues long. The CDR3 sequence is CASASPRVGLNTEAFF. The CDR3 nucleotides read TGTGCCAGCGCCTCCCCTAGGGTTGGGTTGAACACTGAAGCTTTCTTT. The full variable domain, its missing parts supplied by reference TRBV7-9 and TRBJ1-1, is DTGVSQNPRHKITKRGQNVTFRCDPISEHNRLYWYRQTLGQGPEFLTYFQNEAQLEKSRLLSDRFSAERPKGSFSTLEIQRTEQGDSAMYLCASASPRVGLNTEAFFGQGTRLTVV.

This clone was seen a single time. The chain couples TRBV13 to TRBJ2-7; 9 bases are a match to TRBD2. The CDR3 extends over 19 amino acids. Looked up from germline, CDR1 is PRHDT and CDR2 is FYEKMQ (reference sequence). V was pared by 5 bases and J by 2 bases, with 19 bases of the junction left unmatched. CDR3 loop: CASSLTSPFSGREAYEQYF. As DNA, the CDR3 is TGTGCCAGCAGCCTAACATCCCCCTTTAGCGGGAGAGAGGCCTACGAGCAGTACTTC.

The J gene is TRBJ1-2, the V gene TRBV28, with 8 bases aligning to TRBD1. With 5 bases clipped from V and 7 bases from J, the junction kept 6 bases outside the gene matches. CDR1 MDHEN and CDR2 SYDVKM come from the germline V gene. There are 13 residues in the CDR3. As DNA, the CDR3 is TGTGCCAGCAGTACCACTGACAGGGGTGGCTACACCTTC. It encodes CASSTTDRGGYTF.

The chain has TRBV30 and TRBJ2-7, with 12 nucleotides matching TRBD1. The germline gives CDR1 GTSNPN, CDR2 SVGIG (reference sequence). The CDR3 spans 17 residues. V shed 0 bases, J shed 0 bases, and the junction held 6 bases outside the gene matches. Here the CDR3 reads CAWSVGTGGLSSYEQYF. As DNA, the CDR3 is TGTGCCTGGAGTGTGGGGACAGGGGGCCTTAGCTCCTACGAGCAGTACTTC.